A single sample is the source of the 32 T cell receptor beta chains below, sequenced in a study of T-cell reconstitution after alpha-beta-depleted transplantation in children. Findings of the study overall: Alpha-beta T cells about two months after transplant reportedly derived from several hundred expanded graft clones.

No antigen is known for these receptors. The authors prepared the TCRbeta library with unique molecular identifiers. TCRdb used MiXCR to reprocess the PCR reads, holding one entry per CDR3 protein. This table has about 32,000 distinct CDR3 sequences, about 7% appearing once. The input for sequencing was peripheral blood, taken 60 days after TCRalphabeta/CD19-depleted stem cell transplant. Receptors were obtained from a child under two years old who had a stem cell transplant for acute myeloid leukemia, so the T cells may come from the graft donor.

This clonotype has at least ten counts. The chain recombines TRBV11-1 with TRBJ2-2, with a weak D call TRBD2 (5 bases). Trimming removed 5 bases at V and 2 bases at J, with 24 bases between. The CDR3 is 19 residues long. Germline loops: CDR1 SGHAT, CDR2 FQDESV (reference sequence). The CDR3 sequence is CASSLMAPPGGYNTGELFF. The CDR3 DNA follows: TGTGCCAGCAGCCTTATGGCCCCTCCGGGCGGGTACAACACCGGGGAGCTGTTTTTT.

This clonotype was recorded at least ten times. This chain connects TRBV12-3 or TRBV12-4 to TRBJ1-5; 7 bases agree with TRBD1. The V segment lost 6 bases and the J segment 7 bases; nucleotides outside the gene matches: 15. The CDR3 extends over 16 amino acids. DNA of the CDR3: TGTGCCAGCAGCTACACCCCCGAGACAGGGTGGCAGCCCCAGCATTTT. This codes for CASSYTPETGWQPQHF.

In this sample, this clonotype turned up many times. The V and J genes are TRBV7-9 and TRBJ1-1; 8 nucleotides line up with TRBD1. CDR3 size: 17 residues. The germline V gene has CDR1 SEHNR and CDR2 FQNEAQ (reference sequence). The V and J ends lost 4 bases and 0 bases, in that order; junction bases with no gene match: 10. The chain's CDR3 is CASSSLPGQDMNTEAFF. CDR3 sequence (DNA): TGTGCCAGCAGCTCACTGCCGGGACAGGACATGAACACTGAAGCTTTCTTT.

This clonotype was counted many times. The rearrangement joins TRBV29-1 to TRBJ2-6; maybe TRBD1 (6 bases). V was pared by 4 bases and J by 2 bases, with 9 bases between. Germline V gene lookup returns CDR1 SQVTM and CDR2 ANQGSEA. The CDR3 has 14 amino acids. CDR3 loop: CSVVGAPGANVLTF. CDR3 nucleotides: TGCAGCGTTGTGGGGGCGCCTGGGGCCAACGTCCTGACTTTC.

In its sample, this clonotype was seen many times. The chain joins TRBV10-3 to TRBJ2-7, with TRBD1 as a possible D gene (5 bases). In germline, CDR1 is ENHRY, CDR2 SYGVKD. The V gene lost 2 bases and the J gene lost 2 bases, with 13 bases spanning the gap. The CDR3 extends over 15 amino acids. The CDR3 DNA is TGTGCCATCAGTGAGAATCCGGACACAGCCTACGAGCAGTACTTC. Its protein is CAISENPDTAYEQYF.

This clonotype appeared a few times. This may stem from a read error, because a much larger clone lies one nucleotide away. The chain carries TRBV12-3 or TRBV12-4 and TRBJ2-2; 11 bases agree with TRBD2. The CDR3 has 18 amino acids. This CDR3 is CAISSLQTSGKNTGELFF. The CDR3 DNA reads as TGTGCCATCAGTTCCCTTCAGACTAGCGGGAAGAACACCGGGGAGCTGTTTTTT.

The chain has TRBV19 and TRBJ2-7; TRBD1 or TRBD2 may be the D gene (5 bases each). The ends were cut back, 5 bases at V and 7 bases at J, with 9 bases in the middle. The CDR3 is made up of 11 amino acids. Germline CDR1 is LNHDA and CDR2 is SQIVND (reference sequence). The CDR3 DNA is TGTGCCAGTAGTCCGGGGCTTGAGCAGTACTTC. Protein product: CASSPGLEQYF. The entire variable domain, with the rest obtained from reference TRBV19 and TRBJ2-7, is as follows: DGGITQSPKYLFRKEGQNVTLSCEQNLNHDAMYWYRQDPGQGLRLIYYSQIVNDFQKGDIAEGYSVSREKKESFPLTVTSAQKNPTAFYLCASSPGLEQYFGPGTRLTVT.

This clonotype was detected ten times or more. The J gene is TRBJ1-1, the V gene TRBV15; TRBD1 agrees at 8 bases. This CDR3 is 16 amino acids long. Germline V CDR1 and CDR2: LNHNV, YYDKDF (reference sequence). The V and J ends lost 5 bases and 5 bases, in that order; junction bases with no gene match: 13. The CDR3 region has the DNA TGTGCCACCAGCCAGGGTAGACAGGGGCTAAGGACTGAAGCTTTCTTT. It yields the protein CATSQGRQGLRTEAFF.

In its sample, this clonotype was seen many times. V gene TRBV29-1 combines with J gene TRBJ2-5, with D perhaps given as TRBD1 or TRBD2 (5 bases each). Trimming left V 0 bases short and J 5 bases short, with 10 bases between. CDR1 is SQVTM, CDR2 ANQGSEA, per germline. This CDR3 is 13 amino acids long. CDR3 coding DNA: TGCAGCGTTGAAGATCGGGGACGGGAGACCCAGTACTTC. Residues: CSVEDRGRETQYF.

This clonotype was seen ten or more times. V usage is TRBV20-1 and J usage is TRBJ2-7; 7 nucleotides align to TRBD1. V was clipped by 0 bases and J by 11 bases; unmatched bases: 4. The CDR3 has 11 residues. Germline CDR1 is DFQATT and CDR2 is SNEGSKA (reference sequence). CDR3 nucleotide sequence: TGCAGTGCTAGAGATCGACAGGGAGAGTACTTC. Protein product: CSARDRQGEYF.

This clonotype was observed many times. The CDR3 region has the DNA TGTGCCAGCAGCTTAGCGGGACAGGGGCTATACGAGCAGTACTTC. Translated: CASSLAGQGLYEQYF. The chain recombines TRBV7-9 with TRBJ2-7, with 10 bases lining up with TRBD1. The V segment lost 0 bases and the J segment 4 bases; nucleotides outside the gene matches: 3. The CDR3 totals 15 residues. Germline CDR1 and CDR2: SEHNR and FQNEAQ (reference sequence).

This clonotype was detected ten times or more. This sequence joins TRBV7-2 and TRBJ1-2, with TRBD1 matching over 8 bases. After removal of 1 base from V and 0 bases from J, the junction contained 1 base not matched to a gene. There are 15 residues in the CDR3. CDR1 and CDR2 from the germline V gene are SGHTA and FQGNSA. The CDR3 bases are TGTGCCAGCAGCTTAGGACAGGGGCCTAACTATGGCTACACCTTC. Its protein is CASSLGQGPNYGYTF.

This clonotype has at least ten counts. The V call is TRBV2, the J call TRBJ1-6; a possible D gene is TRBD1 (6 bases). Germline V gene sequence: CDR1 SNHLY, CDR2 FYNNEI. CDR3 length: 15 amino acids. Trimming shortened V by 0 bases and J by 9 bases, and 12 bases separated the two germline ends. For the CDR3, the DNA is TGTGCCAGCAGTGAAGCGAAGGGGGTAGGTTCACCCCTCCACTTT. Residues: CASSEAKGVGSPLHF.

This clonotype was counted at least ten times. V usage is TRBV29-1 and J usage is TRBJ2-7, with D perhaps matching TRBD1 (6 bases). Germline assignment: CDR1 SQVTM and CDR2 ANQGSEA. V was trimmed by 1 base and J by 5 bases, leaving 9 bases between them. This CDR3 has 12 residues. CDR3 nucleotide sequence: TGCAGCGTTGAAGGGACAGTAAACGAGCAGTACTTC. It codes for CSVEGTVNEQYF.

This clonotype occurred many times. The chain couples TRBV12-3 or TRBV12-4 to TRBJ2-1, with 10 bases identical to TRBD2. This CDR3 is built from 14 residues. Trimming took 5 bases from V and 8 from J; bases not matched to a gene: 6. The CDR3 DNA sequence: TGTGCCAGCAGTCCTAGCGGGAGAGGGTATGAGCAGTTCTTC. Amino acid sequence: CASSPSGRGYEQFF.

In its sample, this clonotype was seen many times. This chain links TRBV12-5 with TRBJ1-5; D call uncertain. V shed 5 bases and J shed 0 bases, with 8 bases lying between them. Germline V gene lookup returns CDR1 LGHNT and CDR2 FRNRAP. This CDR3 has 14 amino acids. The CDR3 coding sequence is TGTGCTAGTGGTGGGTCAGGTAGCAATCAGCCCCAGCATTTT. Amino acid sequence: CASGGSGSNQPQHF.

At least ten counts were recorded for this clonotype. CDR3 coding DNA: TGTGCCAGCAGCTTATCGGTCTCCGGGGAGACCCAGTACTTC. The encoded protein is CASSLSVSGETQYF. The rearrangement uses TRBV7-9 and TRBJ2-5; D remains ambiguous. V dropped 2 bases and J dropped 5 bases, with 12 bases sitting between them. This CDR3 region has 14 residues. Germline V gene sequence: CDR1 SEHNR, CDR2 FQNEAQ (reference sequence).

This clonotype occurred many times. V usage is TRBV5-6 and J usage is TRBJ2-5, with TRBD1 identical over 7 bases. Trimming took 4 bases from V and 2 from J; bases not matched to a gene: 8. The CDR3 sequence is 15 residues long. Germline V lookup: CDR1 SGHDT, CDR2 YYEEEE. CDR3 region: CASSPTPDRQETQYF. Written as DNA, the CDR3 is TGTGCCAGCAGCCCTACCCCGGACAGGCAAGAGACCCAGTACTTC.

Many counts were recorded for this clonotype. The rearrangement uses TRBV7-8 and TRBJ2-5; 10 bases map to TRBD2. The CDR3 runs to 14 residues. In germline, CDR1 is SGHVS, CDR2 FQNEAQ. With 3 bases clipped from V and 5 bases from J, the junction kept 3 bases outside the gene matches. This CDR3 is CASSFLAGEETQYF. CDR3 nucleotides: TGTGCCAGCAGCTTTCTAGCGGGAGAGGAGACCCAGTACTTC.

This clonotype came up many times. The chain employs TRBV7-9 and TRBJ2-4; D not certain. The germline V and J ends were trimmed by 1 base and 0 bases, with 16 bases remaining between them. This CDR3 region has 18 residues. Germline CDR1 SEHNR, CDR2 FQNEAQ (reference sequence). This CDR3 reads CASSLDVRLPIAKNIQYF. DNA for the CDR3: TGTGCCAGCAGCTTAGACGTCAGGTTACCGATAGCCAAAAACATTCAGTACTTC.

With regard to this clonotype: One end of the junction varies from germline; a read error may be responsible. V gene TRBV2 combines with J gene TRBJ2-3, with no clear D. The CDR3 length is 12 residues. From germline, CDR1 is SNHLY and CDR2 FYNNEI. The CDR3 nucleotides read TGTACCAGCTGTTTTAGCACAGATACGCAGTATTTT. Encoded protein: CTSCFSTDTQYF. Combining the CDR3 with reference TRBV2 and TRBJ2-3 gives the whole variable domain EPEVTQTPSHQVTQMGQEVILRCVPISNHLYFYWYRQILGQKVEFLVSFYNNEISEKSEIFDDQFSVERPDGSNFTLKIRSTKLEDSAMYFCTSCFSTDTQYFGPGTRLTVL.

The chain employs TRBV4-3 and TRBJ2-7, with D tentatively TRBD1 (6 bases). The V end was cut by 4 bases, the J end by 4 bases, with 11 bases between. The CDR3 extends over 13 amino acids. In germline, CDR1 is LGHNA, CDR2 YSLEER. The CDR3: CASSPGHLYEQYF. CDR3 nucleotides: TGCGCCAGCAGCCCGGGACACTTGTACGAGCAGTACTTC.

This clonotype was recorded at least ten times. The chain is built from TRBV20-1 and TRBJ2-7; a possible D gene is TRBD2 (5 bases). The CDR3 spans 12 residues. Per the germline V gene, CDR1 is DFQATT and CDR2 is SNEGSKA (reference sequence). CDR3 DNA sequence: TGCAGCTGCGGTAGGGAGTCCTACGAGCAGTACTTC. Residues: CSCGRESYEQYF.

The table lists this clonotype with many counts. J is TRBJ2-1 and V is TRBV11-2; perhaps TRBD2 as D (6 bases). Trimming stripped 2 bases from V and 5 bases from J, with 16 bases between. Germline-derived CDR1 and CDR2 are SGHAT and FQNNGV. The CDR3 sequence is 16 residues long. CDR3 nucleotide sequence: TGTGCCAGCAGCTTATTGTCGGGGGTCCCCGACAATGAGCAGTTCTTC. Translated, it gives CASSLLSGVPDNEQFF.

The chain carries TRBV5-1 and TRBJ2-2; a weak D match, TRBD2 (5 bases). With 0 bases removed from V and 4 bases from J, the gap between germline ends came to 13 bases. This CDR3 has 16 residues. Germline V CDR1 and CDR2: SGHRS, YFSETQ. This CDR3 reads CASSLVPGTGTGELFF. The DNA of the CDR3 is TGCGCCAGCAGCTTGGTTCCGGGAACGGGCACCGGGGAGCTGTTTTTT.

The sample holds many counts of this clonotype. The chain recombines TRBV4-3 with TRBJ2-1, with 12 positions matching TRBD2. Germline V gives CDR1 LGHNA, CDR2 YSLEER. The CDR3 is made up of 16 amino acids. The J segment lost 7 bases and the V segment lost 7 bases, leaving 11 bases of the junction unmatched. This CDR3 is CASKKGASGGANEQFF. CDR3 in DNA: TGCGCCAGCAAAAAGGGGGCTAGCGGGGGGGCAAATGAGCAGTTCTTC.

On this clonotype itself: Just one base apart from a much larger clone, this may be a read error. The chain carries TRBV6-2 or TRBV6-3 and TRBJ2-7; D gene ambiguous. CDR1 and CDR2 from the germline V gene are MNHEY and SVGEGT. This CDR3 has 13 amino acids. The V and J ends lost 2 bases and 5 bases respectively, with 10 bases between them. The CDR3 DNA follows: TGTGCCAGCAGTTACACCGAAGTCCACGAGCAGTACTTC. Protein sequence: CASSYTEVHEQYF.

This clonotype occurred a few times. CDR3 in amino acids: CASSLVLRRRLANYGYTF. Here the CDR3 DNA reads TGTGCCAGCAGCTTAGTTCTCAGGCGACGGTTAGCTAACTATGGCTACACCTTC. The chain links TRBV11-2 to TRBJ1-2; D not certain. The CDR3 length is 18 residues. Germline V lookup: CDR1 SGHAT, CDR2 FQNNGV. V dropped 1 base and J dropped 0 bases, with 18 bases sitting between them.

This clonotype was seen at least ten times. The chain carries TRBV7-3 and TRBJ2-5; 9 bases agree with TRBD1. CDR1 SGHTA and CDR2 FQGTGA come from the germline V gene. The CDR3 covers 13 residues. V shed 3 bases and J 6 bases; nucleotides not matched to a gene: 2. As DNA, the CDR3 is TGTGCCAGCAGCTTGACAGGGGGAAAGACCCAGTACTTC. Its translation is CASSLTGGKTQYF. The full variable domain, its missing parts supplied by reference TRBV7-3 and TRBJ2-5, is GAGVSQTPSNKVTEKGKYVELRCDPISGHTALYWYRQSLGQGPEFLIYFQGTGAADDSGLPNDRFFAVRPEGSVSTLKIQRTERGDSAVYLCASSLTGGKTQYFGPGTRLLVL.

This clonotype showed up many times. The V gene is TRBV6-5, the J gene TRBJ2-4; D is perhaps TRBD1 or TRBD2 (6 bases each). CDR1 is MNHEY and CDR2 is SVGAGI in the germline V gene. This CDR3 is 15 amino acids long. Trimming pared 6 bases from V and 4 bases from J, leaving 16 bases between. CDR3: CASRTLGGPKNIQYF. The CDR3 nucleotides read TGTGCCAGCAGGACGCTTGGGGGGCCTAAAAACATTCAGTACTTC.

This clonotype was seen ten or more times. The V call is TRBV4-2, the J call TRBJ2-7; D not certain. In germline, CDR1 is LGHNA, CDR2 YNFKEQ. The CDR3 contains 14 residues. V was pared by 1 base and J by 0 bases, with 7 bases between. The CDR3 region is CASSQVLGSYEQYF. The DNA for the CDR3 is TGTGCCAGCAGCCAAGTCCTAGGCTCCTACGAGCAGTACTTC.

This clonotype occurred many times. This chain links TRBV7-3 with TRBJ2-1; D possibly uses TRBD1 or TRBD2 (5 bases each). The CDR3 totals 13 residues. Trimming cost V 2 bases and J 9 bases, with 11 bases left between them. Per germline, CDR1 SGHTA and CDR2 FQGTGA. In DNA form, the CDR3 reads TGTGCCAGCAGCTTAGCAGGGACGTCTGAGCAGTTCTTC. Amino acids: CASSLAGTSEQFF.